The 5 T cell receptor beta chains presented below share a single source sample, sequenced in a study of regulatory T cells in long-lasting Graves disease. Relying on iRepertoire HTBI primers and Arm-PCR of CDR3 regions, the team built TCR beta libraries. One entry per CDR3 protein, called by TCRdb with MiXCR from the multiplex PCR reads. Among 400,000 to 500,000 distinct CDR3 sequences, approximately 14% were seen once, and the ten largest hold under 20%. Regarding time point: newly diagnosed GD, antithyroid drugs for less than 3 months. PBMC-derived RNA was used for the TCR library. These records were also assigned to another study, of T cells in Graves' hyperthyroidism and ophthalmopathy.

Source: peripheral blood mononuclear cells (PBMCs), taken at new diagnosis, from a patient treated with antithyroid drugs. Source of these receptors: a woman aged 45-59 years with Graves disease.

In its sample, this clonotype was seen many times. The chain joins TRBV30 to TRBJ1-4; D is undetermined. The CDR3 contains 13 residues. CDR1 is GTSNPN, CDR2 SVGIG, per germline (reference sequence). Trimming cost V 0 bases and J 4 bases, with 6 bases left between them. CDR3 nucleotide sequence: TGTGCCTGGAGTGTAGCGGTTAATGAAAAACTGTTTTTT. Protein product: CAWSVAVNEKLFF.

The rearrangement uses TRBV18 and TRBJ2-7; D may be TRBD2 (5 bases). The CDR3 contains 15 residues. V lost 3 bases and J lost 7, with 19 bases in between. Germline CDR1 and CDR2: KGHSH and LQKENI. CDR3 nucleotides: TGTGCCAGCTCACCGGGTGCGGGCCGGGCGGGTGAGCAGTACTTC. This translates into CASSPGAGRAGEQYF.

The sample holds a few counts of this clonotype. The V and J genes are TRBV29-1 and TRBJ2-7, with 12 bases fitting TRBD2. The germline gives CDR1 SQVTM, CDR2 ANQGSEA. CDR3 length: 14 amino acids. V lost 5 bases and J lost 1; bases outside the gene matches: 3. The CDR3 DNA reads as TGCAGCGTTCGGACTAGCGGGGATTCCTACGAGCAGTACTTC. It encodes CSVRTSGDSYEQYF.

Worth noting for this clonotype: A read error may be the cause here, since a much bigger clone is one base away. The V and J genes are TRBV6-2 or TRBV6-3 and TRBJ1-2, with D tentatively TRBD1 (6 bases). This CDR3 has 12 residues. The germline CDR1 and CDR2 sequences are MNHEY and SVGEGT. CDR3 protein: CASRDRNYSYTF. The CDR3 region has the DNA TGTGCCAGCAGAGACAGGAACTATAGCTACACCTTC.

This chain uses TRBV27 with TRBJ2-3; 9 bases match TRBD2. The CDR3 runs to 16 residues. Germline V gives CDR1 MNHEY, CDR2 SMNVEV (reference sequence). After removal of 5 bases from V and 7 bases from J, the junction contained 13 bases not matched to a gene. CDR3 protein: CASSPRWREGRNTQYF. CDR3 bases: TGTGCCAGCAGTCCGCGATGGCGGGAGGGTCGGAATACGCAGTATTTT.